The 28 T cell receptor beta chains below all came from one sample that was sequenced in a study of shared clonotypes between healthy human individuals. This table comes from immunoSEQ multiplex PCR, and its TCRdb copy is limited to in-frame clones, with some not included. The sample shows about 1 million clones, more than 60% of them seen only once. The sample was memory CD4+ T cells sorted from blood. Subset meaning: CD45RA-negative fraction. The receptors here all came from a man younger than 35 in good health.

This clone was seen a few times. The rearrangement joins TRBV7-9 to TRBJ1-3, with 7 bases fitting TRBD1. With 5 bases clipped from V and 0 bases from J, the junction kept 10 bases outside the gene matches. This CDR3 comprises 17 residues. Germline CDR1 reads SEHNR; CDR2 reads FQNEAQ (reference sequence). The CDR3 loop is CASSPRTGPNSGNTIYF. The CDR3 nucleotides are TGTGCCAGCAGCCCTCGGACAGGACCAAACTCTGGAAACACCATATATTTT.

This chain uses TRBV7-8 with TRBJ1-1, with 8 nucleotides matching TRBD1. Germline values: CDR1 SGHVS, CDR2 FQNEAQ. Trimming at V came to 2 bases and at J to 4 bases, leaving 15 bases not matched to a gene. CDR3 length: 18 residues. CDR3 sequence reads: CASSLTTPGGQGGTEAFF. The CDR3 nucleotides read TGTGCCAGCAGCTTAACCACCCCAGGCGGACAGGGCGGCACTGAAGCTTTCTTT.

J is TRBJ2-2 and V is TRBV19; possibly TRBD1 for D (5 bases). CDR1 and CDR2 from the germline V gene are LNHDA and SQIVND (reference sequence). V was pared by 0 bases and J by 5 bases, with 10 bases between. CDR3 size: 15 residues. CDR3 nucleotides: TGTGCCAGTAGTATAGAGGCAGGGTGGACCGGGGAGCTGTTTTTT. Translated, it gives CASSIEAGWTGELFF.

The chain links TRBV2 to TRBJ1-6; 8 nucleotides line up with TRBD1. The trim removed 4 bases at V and 9 bases at J, leaving 5 bases unmatched. Germline V gives CDR1 SNHLY, CDR2 FYNNEI. The CDR3 sequence is 14 residues long. CDR3 sequence reads: CASSGGQGRSPLHF. The CDR3, as DNA: TGTGCCAGCAGTGGAGGACAGGGTCGTTCACCCCTCCACTTT.

The CDR3 reads CASSVTSGRGGELFF. CDR3 nucleotide sequence: TGTGCCAGCAGCGTAACCAGCGGGAGAGGCGGGGAGCTGTTTTTT. V and J are TRBV9 and TRBJ2-2; TRBD2 aligns across 8 bases. The CDR3 runs to 15 residues. The V and J ends lost 1 base and 7 bases, in that order; junction bases with no gene match: 6. Germline CDR1 and CDR2: SGDLS and YYNGEE.

This clone was seen many times. Other DNA variants within this sample encode the same CDR3. The chain is built from TRBV7-3 and TRBJ2-1, with no clear D. V dropped 0 bases and J dropped 4 bases, with 10 bases sitting between them. CDR1 SGHTA and CDR2 FQGTGA come from the germline V gene. The CDR3 runs to 15 residues. The chain's CDR3 is CASSLTRADYNEQFF. In nucleotides, the CDR3 is TGTGCCAGCAGCTTAACCCGGGCTGATTACAATGAGCAGTTCTTC. Looking up the rest from reference TRBV7-3 and TRBJ2-1 gives the full variable domain: GAGVSQTPSNKVTEKGKYVELRCDPISGHTALYWYRQSLGQGPEFLIYFQGTGAADDSGLPNDRFFAVRPEGSVSTLKIQRTERGDSAVYLCASSLTRADYNEQFFGPGTRLTVL.

This clone was found once. Other DNA sequences in this sample translate to the same CDR3. This chain joins TRBV2 and TRBJ1-1, with D possibly being TRBD1 (6 bases). CDR1 is SNHLY and CDR2 is FYNNEI in the germline V gene. This CDR3 contains 13 residues. V lost 5 bases and J lost 5, with 12 bases in between. The CDR3 nucleotides read TGTGCCAGCAGTATTGGGGGCCGGACTGAAGCTTTCTTT. This encodes CASSIGGRTEAFF.

The chain employs TRBV7-3 and TRBJ1-5, with TRBD1 matching 9 bases. J was trimmed by 4 bases and V by 3 bases; bases with no gene match: 4. CDR1 is SGHTA, CDR2 FQGTGA, per germline. CDR3 length: 15 amino acids. The CDR3 coding sequence is TGTGCCAGCAGCTTGGGACAGGGTAAGAATCAGCCCCAGCATTTT. This translates into CASSLGQGKNQPQHF.

This chain uses TRBV11-2 with TRBJ2-1, with D tentatively TRBD1 (5 bases). Germline assignment: CDR1 SGHAT and CDR2 FQNNGV. The CDR3 is 15 residues long. V dropped 1 base and J dropped 9 bases, with 16 bases sitting between them. CDR3 bases: TGTGCCAGCAGCTTAGTCCCAGGGATTCTTGTTGAGCAGTTCTTC. As protein: CASSLVPGILVEQFF.

The V gene is TRBV9, the J gene TRBJ1-6; tentative D call: TRBD1 (5 bases). The CDR3 has 13 amino acids. Germline V lookup: CDR1 SGDLS, CDR2 YYNGEE. The V end lost 2 bases, the J end lost 7 bases, and 7 bases lay between the germline ends. The DNA for the CDR3 is TGTGCCAGCAGCGTTGACAGCAATTCACCCCTCCACTTT. It specifies CASSVDSNSPLHF.

The genes are TRBV2 and TRBJ2-3; 7 bases map to TRBD2. The V gene end was trimmed by 3 bases and the J gene end by 5 bases; junction bases not matched to a gene: 5. CDR1 is SNHLY, CDR2 FYNNEI, per germline. The CDR3 is 14 residues long. The CDR3 region has the DNA TGTGCCAGCAGTGAGACTAGCCGAAAAGATACGCAGTATTTT. It yields the protein CASSETSRKDTQYF.

This chain connects TRBV2 to TRBJ2-4, with 7 bases identical to TRBD1. Trimming removed 7 bases from V and 6 bases from J; junction bases left unmatched: 6. Germline V gene data show CDR1 as SNHLY and CDR2 as FYNNEI. The CDR3 totals 13 residues. CDR3 amino acids: CASNTGVLNIQYF. In DNA form, the CDR3 reads TGTGCCAGCAATACAGGGGTTCTAAACATTCAGTACTTC.

The rearrangement uses TRBV5-6 and TRBJ2-7; TRBD1 aligns across 8 bases. V lost 5 bases to trimming and J lost 4 bases; unmatched junction nucleotides: 5. The germline gives CDR1 SGHDT, CDR2 YYEEEE. CDR3 size: 13 residues. Here the CDR3 reads CASRGTGRYEQYF. Written as DNA, the CDR3 is TGTGCCAGCAGGGGGACAGGACGGTACGAGCAGTACTTC.

The chain uses TRBV25-1 and TRBJ2-3; TRBD2 matches at 8 bases. J gave up 1 base and V 3 bases, and 3 bases lay outside the gene matches. The germline V gene encodes CDR1 MGHDK and CDR2 SYGVNS. The CDR3 consists of 15 residues. CDR3 DNA: TGTGCCAGCAGTGACCCGGGACTAGGCACAGATACGCAGTATTTT. Protein: CASSDPGLGTDTQYF.

This clone was recorded a few times. The CDR3 here is CASSTGTEAFF. The CDR3 DNA is TGTGCCAGCTCAACGGGGACTGAAGCTTTCTTT. The V gene is TRBV18, the J gene TRBJ1-1; no definite D call. Germline V gene data show CDR1 as KGHSH and CDR2 as LQKENI. V dropped 5 bases and J dropped 5 bases, with 6 bases sitting between them. The CDR3 is 11 amino acids.

The chain recombines TRBV5-5 with TRBJ2-5; 13 nucleotides align to TRBD2. Germline loops: CDR1 SGHKS, CDR2 YYEKEE (reference sequence). V lost 5 bases to trimming and J lost 4 bases; unmatched junction nucleotides: 5. The CDR3 runs 15 residues. The CDR3 bases are TGTGCCAGCAGTAACGGACTAGCGGGAGCAGAGACCCAGTACTTC. This gives the protein CASSNGLAGAETQYF.

This clone appeared a single time. This sequence joins TRBV4-3 and TRBJ2-5; TRBD2 agrees at 12 bases. The CDR3 has 13 amino acids. Trimming took 1 base from V and 11 from J; bases not matched to a gene: 2. The germline gives CDR1 LGHNA, CDR2 YSLEER. The CDR3 nucleotides are TGCGCCAGCAGCCAAGCTAGCGGGAGGGAACAGTACTTC. Its translation: CASSQASGREQYF.

On this clone itself: Other nucleotide sequences in the sample specify the same CDR3. This chain connects TRBV30 to TRBJ1-2, with TRBD1 matching 8 bases. The V and J ends lost 0 bases and 2 bases, in that order; junction bases with no gene match: 2. Germline assignment: CDR1 GTSNPN and CDR2 SVGIG (reference sequence). This CDR3 contains 14 residues. The CDR3, as DNA: TGTGCCTGGAGTGTTCAGGGGGCGAACTATGGCTACACCTTC. Its translation is CAWSVQGANYGYTF.

The rearrangement uses TRBV2 and TRBJ2-4, with 8 positions matching TRBD1. There are 15 residues in the CDR3. V shed 6 bases and J 4 bases; nucleotides not matched to a gene: 8. Germline assignment: CDR1 SNHLY and CDR2 FYNNEI. The CDR3 DNA follows: TGTGCCAGCAGGGGACGGACAGGGTCAAAAAACATTCAGTACTTC. Its translation: CASRGRTGSKNIQYF.

In this sample, this clone turned up a few times. V usage is TRBV9 and J usage is TRBJ2-1; 8 bases are shared with TRBD2. The length of the CDR3 is 13 residues. CDR1 and CDR2 from the germline V gene are SGDLS and YYNGEE. Trimming removed 4 bases from V and 6 bases from J; junction bases left unmatched: 3. CDR3 in DNA: TGTGCCAGCAGCCTGGGACTAGTCAATGAGCAGTTCTTC. Translation: CASSLGLVNEQFF.

This rearrangement joins TRBV4-3 to TRBJ2-6, with D perhaps matching TRBD1 or TRBD2 (5 bases each). The CDR3 is 15 amino acids. Trimming took off 0 bases at V and 7 bases at J, with 10 bases between the two ends. Germline V gene data show CDR1 as LGHNA and CDR2 as YSLEER. The CDR3 sequence: CASSQDRGGANVLTF. CDR3 DNA: TGCGCCAGCAGCCAAGATCGTGGGGGAGCCAACGTCCTGACTTTC.

This clone was observed once. J is TRBJ2-3 and V is TRBV5-4; D remains ambiguous. Germline CDR1 reads SGHNT; CDR2 reads YYREEE (reference sequence). The V gene lost 2 bases and the J gene lost 4 bases, with 8 bases spanning the gap. This CDR3 comprises 13 residues. The CDR3 DNA is TGTGCCAGCAGCTTTCGTGAGTCAGATACGCAGTATTTT. Protein sequence: CASSFRESDTQYF.

This chain connects TRBV25-1 to TRBJ1-6; TRBD1 matches at 8 bases. The CDR3 consists of 16 residues. Germline trimming cut 5 bases from V and 7 bases from J; bases unmatched to any gene: 10. Germline V gives CDR1 MGHDK, CDR2 SYGVNS. The CDR3 protein is CASSPRTGIPNSPLHF. The DNA for the CDR3 is TGTGCCAGCAGTCCCCGGACAGGGATCCCCAATTCACCCCTCCACTTT.

The chain combines TRBV30 with TRBJ2-2; TRBD1 or TRBD2 may be the D gene (5 bases each). This CDR3 comprises 15 residues. CDR1 and CDR2 (germline): GTSNPN, SVGIG (reference sequence). V was clipped by 5 bases and J by 4 bases, with 17 bases between them. The CDR3 sequence is CAWVPPPRGTGELFF. For the CDR3, the DNA is TGTGCCTGGGTCCCCCCGCCGAGGGGCACCGGGGAGCTGTTTTTT.

The chain employs TRBV5-1 and TRBJ1-6, with 9 bases lining up with TRBD1. Germline V CDR1 and CDR2: SGHRS, YFSETQ. The CDR3 spans 14 residues. Losses at the gene ends were 4 bases for V and 9 bases for J; bases not matched to a gene: 5. This CDR3 is CASSEGQGSSPLHF. CDR3 nucleotide sequence: TGCGCCAGCAGCGAGGGACAGGGCAGTTCACCCCTCCACTTT.

The chain carries TRBV5-4 and TRBJ2-1, with 10 bases identical to TRBD1. CDR3 length equals 15 residues. The V gene end was trimmed by 4 bases and the J gene end by 6 bases; junction bases not matched to a gene: 7. Germline V gives CDR1 SGHNT, CDR2 YYREEE (reference sequence). The CDR3 here is CASSPGTGAINEQFF. CDR3 nucleotides: TGTGCCAGCAGCCCCGGGACAGGGGCGATCAATGAGCAGTTCTTC.

In its sample, this clone was seen a few times. The chain has TRBV7-9 and TRBJ2-7, with a tentative D call TRBD1 (6 bases). The germline V gene encodes CDR1 SEHNR and CDR2 FQNEAQ (reference sequence). The CDR3 extends over 14 amino acids. V gave up 4 bases and J gave up 2 bases, with 12 bases separating them. CDR3 sequence: CASSSGDKTYEQYF. Here the CDR3 DNA reads TGTGCCAGCAGCTCTGGGGACAAAACCTACGAGCAGTACTTC.

This sequence joins TRBV20-1 and TRBJ2-1; D perhaps matches TRBD1 (6 bases). The ends were cut back, 4 bases at V and 8 bases at J, with 9 bases in the middle. The CDR3 totals 11 residues. Germline CDR1 reads DFQATT; CDR2 reads SNEGSKA (reference sequence). The CDR3 nucleotides are TGCAGTGCTAAACAGGGCCATGAGCAGTTCTTC. Protein: CSAKQGHEQFF.